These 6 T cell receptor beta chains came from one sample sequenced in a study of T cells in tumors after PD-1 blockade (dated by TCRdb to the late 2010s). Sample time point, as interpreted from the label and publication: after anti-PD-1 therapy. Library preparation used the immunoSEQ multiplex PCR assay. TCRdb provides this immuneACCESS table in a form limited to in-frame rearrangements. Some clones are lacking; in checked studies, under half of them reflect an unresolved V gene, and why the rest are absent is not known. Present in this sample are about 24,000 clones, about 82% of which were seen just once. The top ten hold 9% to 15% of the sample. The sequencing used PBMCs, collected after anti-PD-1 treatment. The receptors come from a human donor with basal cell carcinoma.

The CDR3 here is CASSGGTLVETQYF. The DNA for the CDR3 is TGTGCCAGCAGCGGTGGGACACTCGTCGAGACCCAGTACTTC. This chain connects TRBV5-6 to TRBJ2-5; D possibly corresponds to TRBD1 (6 bases). The V end lost 4 bases, the J end lost 5 bases, and 15 bases lay between the germline ends. This CDR3 has 14 amino acids. Germline CDR1 SGHDT, CDR2 YYEEEE.

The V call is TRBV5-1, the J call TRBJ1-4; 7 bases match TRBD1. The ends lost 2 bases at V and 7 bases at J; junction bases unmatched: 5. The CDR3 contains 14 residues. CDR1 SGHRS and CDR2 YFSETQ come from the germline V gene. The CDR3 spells CASSFSGGVEKLFF. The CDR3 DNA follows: TGCGCCAGCAGCTTTTCAGGGGGTGTTGAAAAACTGTTTTTT.

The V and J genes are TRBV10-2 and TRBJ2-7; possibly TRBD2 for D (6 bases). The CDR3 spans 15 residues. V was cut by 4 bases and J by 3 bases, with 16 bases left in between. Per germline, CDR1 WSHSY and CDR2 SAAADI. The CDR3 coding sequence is TGCGCCAGCAGTGGGCAGGGAGGAATTCACTACGAGCAGTACTTC. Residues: CASSGQGGIHYEQYF.

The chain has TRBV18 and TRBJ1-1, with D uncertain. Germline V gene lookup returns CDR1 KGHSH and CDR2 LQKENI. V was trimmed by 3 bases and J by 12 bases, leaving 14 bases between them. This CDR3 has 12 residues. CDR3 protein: CASSPETLHTFF. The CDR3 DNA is TGTGCCAGCTCACCGGAGACACTTCACACTTTCTTT.

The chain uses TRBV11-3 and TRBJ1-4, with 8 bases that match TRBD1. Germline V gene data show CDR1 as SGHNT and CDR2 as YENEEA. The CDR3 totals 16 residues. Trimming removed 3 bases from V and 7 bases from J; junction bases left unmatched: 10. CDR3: CASSLAGGFGGEKLFF. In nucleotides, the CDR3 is TGTGCCAGCAGCTTGGCAGGGGGCTTCGGAGGTGAAAAACTGTTTTTT. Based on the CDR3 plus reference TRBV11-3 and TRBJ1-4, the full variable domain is EAGVVQSPRYKIIEKKQPVAFWCNPISGHNTLYWYLQNLGQGPELLIRYENEEAVDDSQLPKDRFSAERLKGVDSTLKIQPAELGDSAVYLCASSLAGGFGGEKLFFGSGTQLSVL.

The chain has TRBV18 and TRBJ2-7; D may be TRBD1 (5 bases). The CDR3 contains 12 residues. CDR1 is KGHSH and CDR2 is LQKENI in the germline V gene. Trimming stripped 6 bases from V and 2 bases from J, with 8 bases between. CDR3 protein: CASSWGTYEQYF. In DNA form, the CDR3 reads TGTGCCAGCTCTTGGGGCACCTACGAGCAGTACTTC.